Given below is one T cell receptor beta chain in context. Antigen: not known. This entry belongs to a study of cytomegalovirus exposure and HLA in healthy donors. Whole-study findings and limits: As immune exposure information, only CMV serostatus was available. Later analysis identified several of the most significant clusters that appeared linked to common viral pathogens.

The V end lost 8 bases, the J end lost 0 bases, and 18 bases lay between the germline ends. Germline V gene data show CDR1 as SGHTA and CDR2 as FQGNSA. The CDR3 runs 16 residues. The PCR made use of 60 Vbeta and 13 Jbeta primers. Some clones are missing from TCRdb's copy, which holds only in-frame ones; the method was immunoSEQ multiplex PCR. The table records over 120,000 clones, around 74% of them present only once. Sequenced: PBMCs. The rearrangement uses TRBV7-2 and TRBJ2-3; D is perhaps TRBD2 (5 bases). This TCR came from a man in his late teens or twenties in good health and CMV-seropositive. The CDR3 sequence is CASSSGNILSTDTQYF. In nucleotides, the CDR3 is TGTGCCAGCTCGAGCGGAAATATTTTAAGCACAGATACGCAGTATTTT.